This T cell receptor beta chain was recorded in a study of cytomegalovirus exposure and HLA in healthy donors. The germline gives CDR1 MNHEY, CDR2 SMNVEV (reference sequence). The CDR3 sequence is 14 residues long. The J segment lost 10 bases and the V segment lost 5 bases, leaving 11 bases of the junction unmatched. Generated by immunoSEQ multiplex PCR, the TCRdb table keeps only in-frame clones and is missing some. The table records about 330,000 clones, roughly 88% of them present only once. The rearrangement uses TRBV27 and TRBJ1-1; TRBD1 aligns across 9 bases. Sequencing was carried out using PBMCs. This sequence was found in a woman aged 18-30 years in good health and CMV-seronegative. CDR3 loop: CASSPLTPGQGAFF. The DNA for the CDR3 is TGTGCCAGCAGTCCTTTAACGCCGGGACAGGGAGCTTTCTTT.